One sample yielded the 14 T cell receptor beta chains listed below, sequenced in a study of cytotoxic CD8 clonotypes in ibrutinib-treated CLL. Method: immunoSEQ multiplex PCR; TCRdb's copy keeps in-frame clones and lacks some. The profile shows over 200,000 clones, 70% of them singletons. The sample in question was PBMCs, obtained after 12 months of ibrutinib treatment. These TCRs come from a human donor with chronic lymphocytic leukemia.

This chain links TRBV4-2 with TRBJ1-2, with D tentatively TRBD1 (6 bases). Per germline, CDR1 LGHNA and CDR2 YNFKEQ. This CDR3 has 14 amino acids. Trimming left V 4 bases short and J 3 bases short, with 12 bases between. The CDR3 nucleotides read TGTGCCAGCAGCCGACAAGGGGGAGACTATGGCTACACCTTC. It translates to CASSRQGGDYGYTF.

This clone has more than one count but fewer than ten. J is TRBJ2-3 and V is TRBV5-4; the D gene is possibly TRBD1 (7 bases). Germline CDR1 SGHNT, CDR2 YYREEE (reference sequence). The CDR3 totals 15 residues. V lost 2 bases and J lost 4, with 14 bases in between. The CDR3 DNA reads as TGTGCCAGCAGCTTTAGCGACAGGGAGGCAGATACGCAGTATTTT. It translates to CASSFSDREADTQYF. Drawing the rest from reference TRBV5-4 and TRBJ2-3, the complete variable domain is ETGVTQSPTHLIKTRGQQVTLRCSSQSGHNTVSWYQQALGQGPQFIFQYYREEENGRGNFPPRFSGLQFPNYSSELNVNALELDDSALYLCASSFSDREADTQYFGPGTRLTVL.

This clone has a single count. The gene calls are TRBV7-9 and TRBJ2-3, with 7 nucleotides matching TRBD2. The CDR3 runs to 17 residues. Germline CDR1 reads SEHNR; CDR2 reads FQNEAQ (reference sequence). The ends lost 5 bases at V and 1 base at J; junction bases unmatched: 12. CDR3 nucleotides: TGTGCCAGCAGCGTTTATGTTGGGGACTACCGCACAGATACGCAGTATTTT. This codes for CASSVYVGDYRTDTQYF.

The chain recombines TRBV7-9 with TRBJ1-6; possible D gene TRBD1, 5 bases. The CDR3 loop spans 16 amino acids. Trimming stripped 6 bases from V and 0 bases from J, with 12 bases between. CDR1 and CDR2 from the germline V gene are SEHNR and FQNEAQ (reference sequence). In DNA form, the CDR3 reads TGTGCCAGCAGTCAAGGTGGACACTCCTATAATTCACCCCTCCACTTT. Translating gives CASSQGGHSYNSPLHF.

The chain couples TRBV6-5 to TRBJ2-7, with 8 bases that match TRBD2. Germline V gives CDR1 MNHEY, CDR2 SVGAGI. The CDR3 covers 14 residues. The trim removed 11 bases at V and 1 base at J, leaving 10 bases unmatched. CDR3 residues: CAAHSAGGSYEQYF. The DNA of the CDR3 is TGTGCCGCCCACAGTGCGGGAGGTTCCTACGAGCAGTACTTC.

This chain links TRBV5-8 with TRBJ2-6; the match to TRBD1 covers 7 bases. Germline assignment: CDR1 SGHTS and CDR2 YDEGEE. The trim removed 0 bases at V and 0 bases at J, leaving 12 bases unmatched. CDR3 length: 20 residues. CDR3 loop: CASSLAGVRRGRSGANVLTF. CDR3 bases: TGTGCCAGCAGCTTGGCAGGGGTTAGAAGGGGGCGCTCTGGGGCCAACGTCCTGACTTTC.

This clone showed up just a few times. This chain uses TRBV7-3 with TRBJ2-5; TRBD1 is a possible D gene (6 bases). The CDR3 loop spans 13 amino acids. The germline V gene has CDR1 SGHTA and CDR2 FQGTGA. V shed 6 bases and J shed 6 bases, with 14 bases lying between them. The CDR3 bases are TGTGCCAGCAGTCAATCAGGGGTGCAGACCCAGTACTTC. Its protein is CASSQSGVQTQYF.

This chain links TRBV5-1 with TRBJ1-1; D gene unclear. Trimming pared 5 bases from V and 4 bases from J, leaving 6 bases between. The V gene's germline CDR1 is SGHRS and CDR2 YFSETQ. This CDR3 spans 11 amino acids. CDR3 in amino acids: CASRDGTEAFF. In nucleotides, the CDR3 is TGCGCCAGCAGAGACGGCACTGAAGCTTTCTTT.

The gene calls are TRBV27 and TRBJ1-6; TRBD1 might be the D (6 bases). V lost 5 bases to trimming and J lost 15 bases, with 17 bases between them. In germline, CDR1 is MNHEY, CDR2 SMNVEV (reference sequence). CDR3 length equals 13 residues. The CDR3 DNA sequence: TGTGCCAGCAGTAACAGGGCGCCGGGACTCCTCCACTTT. Residues: CASSNRAPGLLHF.

V gene TRBV29-1 combines with J gene TRBJ1-2, with D perhaps TRBD1 (5 bases). Germline-derived CDR1 and CDR2 are SQVTM and ANQGSEA. Trimming left V 5 bases short and J 8 bases short, with 12 bases between. The CDR3 extends over 11 amino acids. Written as DNA, the CDR3 is TGCAGCGTTTTCAGGGAGGGAGGCTACACCTTC. Protein product: CSVFREGGYTF.

This clone was seen a few times. The chain combines TRBV12-5 with TRBJ2-7, with unresolved D. The CDR3 runs to 13 residues. The ends were cut back, 7 bases at V and 3 bases at J, with 13 bases in the middle. CDR1 and CDR2 (germline): LGHNT, FRNRAP. CDR3: CASAPNGYYEQYF. The CDR3 DNA reads as TGTGCTAGTGCCCCAAACGGTTACTACGAGCAGTACTTC.

This clone was seen more than once but under ten times. V is TRBV7-2 and J is TRBJ2-1; D is unclear. Germline-derived CDR1 and CDR2 are SGHTA and FQGNSA. V was trimmed by 2 bases and J by 6 bases, leaving 11 bases between them. The CDR3 is made up of 14 amino acids. The CDR3 spells CASSLTWQSNEQFF. CDR3 coding DNA: TGTGCCAGCAGCTTAACGTGGCAATCCAATGAGCAGTTCTTC. The whole variable domain, remainder taken from reference TRBV7-2 and TRBJ2-1, is GAGVSQSPSNKVTEKGKDVELRCDPISGHTALYWYRQSLGQGLEFLIYFQGNSAPDKSGLPSDRFSAERTGGSVSTLTIQRTQQEDSAVYLCASSLTWQSNEQFFGPGTRLTVL.

The gene calls are TRBV10-3 and TRBJ2-7; 7 nucleotides match TRBD2. The junction had 13 bases not matched to a gene; V was cut back by 2 bases and J by 6 bases. This CDR3 contains 16 residues. CDR1 and CDR2 from the germline V gene are ENHRY and SYGVKD. The CDR3 sequence is CAISEGGSLPRGEQYF. CDR3 DNA: TGTGCCATCAGTGAGGGCGGGAGTCTACCTAGGGGCGAGCAGTACTTC.

The chain employs TRBV18 and TRBJ2-7, with 8 nucleotides matching TRBD1. Looked up from germline, CDR1 is KGHSH and CDR2 is LQKENI. Losses at the gene ends were 2 bases for V and 3 bases for J; bases not matched to a gene: 6. This CDR3 region has 15 residues. The CDR3 nucleotides are TGTGCCAGCTCACCATCCGGGACAGGTCGCTACGAGCAGTACTTC. This codes for CASSPSGTGRYEQYF.